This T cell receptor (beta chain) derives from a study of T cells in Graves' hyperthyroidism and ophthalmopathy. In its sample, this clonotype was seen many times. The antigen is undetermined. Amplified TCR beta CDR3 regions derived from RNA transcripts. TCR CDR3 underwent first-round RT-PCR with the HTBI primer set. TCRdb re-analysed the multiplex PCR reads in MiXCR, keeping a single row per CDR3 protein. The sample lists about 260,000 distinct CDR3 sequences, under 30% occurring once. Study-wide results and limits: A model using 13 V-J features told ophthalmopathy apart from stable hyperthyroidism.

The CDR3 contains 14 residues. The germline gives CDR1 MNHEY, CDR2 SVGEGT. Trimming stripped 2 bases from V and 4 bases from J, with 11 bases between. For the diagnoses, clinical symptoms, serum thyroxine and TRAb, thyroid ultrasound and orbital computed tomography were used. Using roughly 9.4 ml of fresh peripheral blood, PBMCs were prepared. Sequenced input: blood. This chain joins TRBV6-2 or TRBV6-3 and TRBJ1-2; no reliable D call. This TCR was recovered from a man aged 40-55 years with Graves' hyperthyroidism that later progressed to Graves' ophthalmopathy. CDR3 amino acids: CASSYGQPPYGYTF. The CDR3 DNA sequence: TGTGCCAGCAGTTACGGGCAGCCCCCCTATGGCTACACCTTC.